The 7 T cell receptor beta chains reported below all come from one sample, sequenced in a study of shared clonotypes between healthy human individuals. Assay: immunoSEQ multiplex PCR; the TCRdb copy retains only in-frame clones and omits some. This table has roughly 2 million clones, approximately 94% appearing once. CD8 cells classed as naive were CD45RO-negative and positively selected for CCR7, excluding terminally differentiated effector memory CD45RA+ cells. The sequencing sample was made of naive CD8+ T cells sorted from blood. The receptors were gathered from a man younger than 35 in good health.

The CDR3 nucleotides read TGTGCCAGCAGTCGACAAGATTCACCCCTCCACTTT. This codes for CASSRQDSPLHF. This sequence joins TRBV2 and TRBJ1-6; D uncertain. CDR1 is SNHLY and CDR2 is FYNNEI in the germline V gene. V dropped 5 bases and J dropped 8 bases, with 7 bases sitting between them. The CDR3 spans 12 residues. Together with reference TRBV2 and TRBJ1-6, the CDR3 gives the full variable domain: EPEVTQTPSHQVTQMGQEVILRCVPISNHLYFYWYRQILGQKVEFLVSFYNNEISEKSEIFDDQFSVERPDGSNFTLKIRSTKLEDSAMYFCASSRQDSPLHFGNGTRLTVT.

This sequence joins TRBV10-3 and TRBJ2-1, with D possibly matching TRBD2 (5 bases). The CDR3 is 16 residues long. In germline, CDR1 is ENHRY, CDR2 SYGVKD. The germline V and J ends were trimmed by 3 bases and 5 bases, with 17 bases remaining between them. This chain's CDR3 is CAISDDAAETHNEQFF. The CDR3 coding sequence is TGTGCCATCAGTGACGACGCAGCGGAAACCCACAATGAGCAGTTCTTC.

This rearrangement joins TRBV5-6 to TRBJ2-5; D might be TRBD2 (6 bases). V lost 2 bases and J 5 bases, leaving 13 bases between the germline ends. Looked up from germline, CDR1 is SGHDT and CDR2 is YYEEEE. The CDR3 length is 14 residues. CDR3 coding DNA: TGTGCCAGCAGCTTCCCTAGCGTCGGGGAGACCCAGTACTTC. It encodes CASSFPSVGETQYF.

Of note for this clone: Additional DNA sequences in this sample encode the identical CDR3. V gene TRBV6-5 combines with J gene TRBJ1-1; D gene ambiguous. V dropped 1 base and J dropped 0 bases, with 0 bases sitting between them. This CDR3 has 12 amino acids. CDR1 and CDR2 from the germline V gene are MNHEY and SVGAGI. The CDR3 sequence is CASSYLNTEAFF. CDR3 in DNA: TGTGCCAGCAGTTACTTGAACACTGAAGCTTTCTTT.

About this clone itself: The sample holds other DNA sequences that translate to the same CDR3. The genes are TRBV9 and TRBJ1-1; D gene uncertain. Germline V lookup: CDR1 SGDLS, CDR2 YYNGEE. With 5 bases removed from V and 0 bases from J, the gap between germline ends came to 5 bases. This CDR3 has 12 amino acids. CDR3 in amino acids: CASSGMNTEAFF. For the CDR3, the DNA is TGTGCCAGCAGTGGAATGAACACTGAAGCTTTCTTT.

This clone showed up just a few times. The genes are TRBV9 and TRBJ1-6, with D perhaps TRBD1 (6 bases). In germline, CDR1 is SGDLS, CDR2 YYNGEE. CDR3 length equals 16 residues. Trimming took off 4 bases at V and 5 bases at J, with 16 bases between the two ends. The DNA for the CDR3 is TGTGCCAGCAGCCCCCGAGGGGGGACGGATAATTCACCCCTCCACTTT. It encodes CASSPRGGTDNSPLHF. The whole variable domain, filled in from reference TRBV9 and TRBJ1-6, reads DSGVTQTPKHLITATGQRVTLRCSPRSGDLSVYWYQQSLDQGLQFLIQYYNGEERAKGNILERFSAQQFPDLHSELNLSSLELGDSALYFCASSPRGGTDNSPLHFGNGTRLTVT.

The gene calls are TRBV25-1 and TRBJ1-1, with D possibly being TRBD1 (5 bases). CDR1 MGHDK and CDR2 SYGVNS come from the germline V gene. Trimming stripped 2 bases from V and 3 bases from J, with 10 bases between. The CDR3 sequence is 14 residues long. CDR3 coding DNA: TGTGCCAGCAGTGAAGCACCGGGGGACACTGAAGCTTTCTTT. The encoded protein is CASSEAPGDTEAFF.